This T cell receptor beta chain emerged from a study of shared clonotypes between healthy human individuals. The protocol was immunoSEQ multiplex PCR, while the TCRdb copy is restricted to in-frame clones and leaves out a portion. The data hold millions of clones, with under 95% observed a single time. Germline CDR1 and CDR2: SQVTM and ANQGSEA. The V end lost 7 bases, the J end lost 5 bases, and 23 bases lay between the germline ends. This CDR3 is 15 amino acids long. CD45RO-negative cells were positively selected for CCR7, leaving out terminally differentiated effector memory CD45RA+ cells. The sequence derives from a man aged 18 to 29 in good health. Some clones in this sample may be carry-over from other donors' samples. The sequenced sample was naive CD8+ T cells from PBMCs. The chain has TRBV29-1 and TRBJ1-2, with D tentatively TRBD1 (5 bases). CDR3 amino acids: CSATHLGAAIYGYTF. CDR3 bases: TGCAGCGCAACACACCTCGGGGCGGCTATATATGGCTACACCTTC. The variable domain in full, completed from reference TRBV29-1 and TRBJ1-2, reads SAVISQKPSRDICQRGTSLTIQCQVDSQVTMMFWYRQQPGQSLTLIATANQGSEATYESGFVIDKFPISRPNLTFSTLTVSNMSPEDSSIYLCSATHLGAAIYGYTFGSGTRLTVV.